This TCR beta chain derives from a study of cytotoxic CD8 clonotypes in ibrutinib-treated CLL (dated by TCRdb to the early 2020s). For the study in its entirety: In this cohort, 15 patients were treatment-naive and about a dozen were relapsed/refractory, while some 18 had unmutated IGHV. Partial responses were observed in roughly 24 patients and complete responses in 2; after a median follow-up of 68 months, remission was maintained in 14 patients and progression was observed in around twelve. The response samples were drawn at a median of approximately twelve months into treatment, with a range of about 6 to 40 months. On average, each sample had about 250,000 productive templates and more than 75,000 productive rearrangements. Of the 90 or so participants in the trial, about two dozen had longitudinal samples available. Cryopreserved peripheral blood mononuclear cells were obtained prior to treatment, at the time of response, and at either disease progression or sustained remission. Every sample from remission and from progressive disease was obtained while the patients were still on ibrutinib. What the study reported, not specific to this receptor: Public clonotypes were rare and either contracted or stayed stable during treatment, and the rise in clonality at ibrutinib response reflected the expansion of private clonotypes. Lymph node repertoires were not examined, and the timing of sampling was not matched between patients in sustained remission and those whose disease progressed. At baseline, clonality was higher than in age-matched healthy donors and showed a strong correlation with circulating CD8+ T-cell counts. Clonality increased at ibrutinib response, stayed stable in sustained remission, and fell back toward baseline at progression.

With regard to this clone: It lacks a known antigen. The record has no base qualities; no much larger clone is one base away.

The goal of deep resolution MiSeq sequencing was a depth between 1 in 1 million and 1 in 200,000 T cells, and coverage averaged 10x per clonotype. The immunoSEQ hsTCRB Kit was used to generate TCR beta libraries. On the study's bioinformatics: Data were analyzed with ImmunoSEQ Data Assistant and ImmunoSEQ Analyzer, with V, D and J genes assigned per IMGT definitions. Clonality was computed as one minus normalized Shannon entropy of productive rearrangement frequencies, ranging from 0 to 1. Only overrepresented clonotypes making up at least 0.05% of each patient's repertoire were included in the public clonotype analysis. About a dozen repertoires from age-matched healthy donors, obtained from immuneACCESS, served as clonality controls. TCRdb limited this immuneACCESS table to in-frame rearrangements with V and J called. A share of clones is missing; checked studies link under half to unresolved V genes, and the rest is unexplained. D and trimming were read from the DNA, whereas the V and J calls and clone size are those reported in that table. The sample records some 200,000 clones, just under 80% of which are singletons. The leading ten clones occupy roughly an eighth of the sample.

Clipping removes 5 bases from V and 4 bases from J, with 4 as the unmatched junction base count. The CDR3 has 13 amino acids, counting the end cysteine and phenylalanine. Here the CDR3 DNA is all that survives: 39 bases in frame from base 1. For CDR1 and CDR2, the germline V gene lists SGHAT and FQNNGV. The time point label, read with the paper, signifies: 12 to 13 months on ibrutinib. For TCR beta library preparation, about 2.2 micrograms of genomic DNA were extracted from the cryopreserved PBMCs. Longitudinal blood samples from CLL patients receiving ibrutinib monotherapy were subjected to high-throughput TCR beta sequencing. The patients took part in an open-label, single-center phase 2 trial of ibrutinib monotherapy.

This chain joins TRBV11-2 to TRBJ1-2, and TRBD1 matches 7 of the central bases. The sequence came from a human donor with chronic lymphocytic leukemia. Sequenced material: PBMCs, taken after 12 months of ibrutinib treatment. This receptor has the CDR3 CASSVRQGYGYTF. The nucleotide sequence reads as follows: TGTGCCAGCAGCGTCCGACAGGGCTATGGCTACACCTTC.